The present T cell receptor (beta chain) was sequenced within a study of Ad26.COV2.S vaccination and SARS-CoV-2 variants. General observations from the study: It was found that vaccine and placebo recipients had similar non-spike TCR breadth.

The CDR3 loop spans 16 amino acids. The V and J ends lost 5 bases and 1 base, in that order; junction bases with no gene match: 7. Germline lookup yields CDR1 MNHNY and CDR2 SVGAGI (reference sequence). Noted treatment: about 20 received Ad26.COV2.S at low or high dose, single or two shots; 5 received placebo; per-sample allocation not given. Each sample was drawn 63 days after the first injection (of vaccine or placebo). Sequencing was performed with immunoSEQ multiplex PCR; in TCRdb, only in-frame clones are kept and a portion is missing. The sample lists roughly 320,000 clones; more than 75% were seen once. This clone was counted a few times. Its antigen is unknown.

This sample comprised peripheral blood, obtained in a trial of Ad26.COV2.S vaccine versus placebo. The chain carries TRBV6-6 and TRBJ1-3, with 8 bases fitting TRBD1. The source of this sequence is a person aged 18 to 65 who received the Ad26.COV2.S COVID-19 vaccine or a placebo. This chain's CDR3 is CASSTTGDGSGNTIYF. The CDR3 DNA is TGTGCCAGCAGTACGACAGGGGATGGTTCTGGAAACACCATATATTTT.